This T cell receptor (beta chain) was identified during a study of T cells after yellow fever vaccination. Study details: Fractions of low cell number were prepared using SMART-Seq v4 Ultra Low Input.

The CDR3 covers 14 residues. V was pared by 2 bases and J by 1 base, with 8 bases between. Germline V CDR1 and CDR2: KGHSH, LQKENI. The sample holds many counts of this clonotype. What it binds is not known. Study outcomes and limitations: Bulk-population clonotypes that are abundant could appear as contaminants in FACS-sorted repertoires. The booster response re-showed most primary clones: 96% CD4, more than 80% CD8.

Template switching with 5'RACE generated the TCR cDNA and added a universal primer site and UMIs. TCRdb fed the 5' RACE reads into MiXCR, producing one record per CDR3 protein. The sample gives 300,000 or so distinct CDR3 sequences, around 4.1% of which show up once; roughly 26% is in the top ten. The rearrangement uses TRBV18 and TRBJ2-5; D possibly corresponds to TRBD2 (5 bases). This specimen was PBMCs, taken 5 days after the yellow fever booster vaccination. The receptor was derived from a man aged 18 to 29 who received the YFV17D yellow fever vaccine. CDR3 region: CASSPTGSQETQYF. CDR3 DNA: TGTGCCAGCTCACCAACGGGGAGCCAAGAGACCCAGTACTTC.